Included here is one TCR beta chain sequence, with context. The sample originates from a study of blood T cell repertoires in COVID-19. The overall study: Sites in the United States, Italy and Spain provided acute and convalescent COVID-19 samples. In each case, the material was cDNA or gDNA derived from T cells, B-cell-depleted T cells, or PBMCs.

In the source study's methods: Estimated nucleated cell counts came from reference gene primer amplification. Here immunoSEQ multiplex PCR was the method, and the copy in TCRdb shows in-frame clones only, minus some. V, J and clone size reflect that table, while D and trimming were determined from the DNA. The sample yields about 310,000 clones, roughly 90% seen once. Enrolment of Seattle patients took place during active infection, and they were followed longitudinally. V shed 6 bases, J shed 10 bases, and the junction held 12 bases outside the gene matches. The germline V gene has CDR1 SEHNR and CDR2 FQNEAQ (reference sequence). This CDR3 has 14 amino acids.

The sample was peripheral blood. This rearrangement joins TRBV7-9 to TRBJ1-1; 9 bases are a match to TRBD1. The TCR was taken from a woman in her 30s with COVID-19, enrolled during active disease. CDR3 nucleotides: TGTGCCAGCAGTTCCGGGACAGGGTTTATCGGAGCTTTCTTT. Translation gives CASSSGTGFIGAFF. The full variable domain, with the rest looked up from reference TRBV7-9 and TRBJ1-1, is DTGVSQNPRHKITKRGQNVTFRCDPISEHNRLYWYRQTLGQGPEFLTYFQNEAQLEKSRLLSDRFSAERPKGSFSTLEIQRTEQGDSAMYLCASSSGTGFIGAFFGQGTRLTVV.